Below are 14 T cell receptor beta chains sequenced from a single sample in a study of early T cells in non-severe SARS-CoV-2 infection. From the 5' RACE reads, TCRdb called clonotypes with MiXCR, one entry per CDR3 protein. This table holds roughly 26,000 distinct CDR3 sequences, under 5% found once. The source material was whole blood. The receptor set was obtained from an adult who was a healthcare worker with PCR-confirmed SARS-CoV-2 infection or an uninfected control (not recorded which).

This clonotype is medium-sized in the sample. This rearrangement joins TRBV6-1 to TRBJ2-1; a possible D gene is TRBD1 (6 bases). Germline lookup yields CDR1 MNHNS and CDR2 SASEGT. V was pared by 8 bases and J by 4 bases, with 12 bases between. The CDR3 covers 13 residues. CDR3 sequence: CASRDTGYNEQFF. The CDR3 DNA reads as TGTGCCAGCCGGGACACCGGTTACAATGAGCAGTTCTTC.

In this sample, this clonotype turned up many times. The chain uses TRBV28 and TRBJ2-7; possibly TRBD2 for D (5 bases). Trimming stripped 8 bases from V and 2 bases from J, with 10 bases between. The CDR3 is 12 amino acids. The V gene's germline CDR1 is MDHEN and CDR2 SYDVKM. This CDR3 reads CASGGPTYEQYF. In DNA, the CDR3 is TGTGCCAGCGGAGGCCCTACCTACGAGCAGTACTTC.

The rearrangement uses TRBV20-1 and TRBJ2-7; 7 positions match TRBD2. The CDR3 runs to 14 residues. Germline values: CDR1 DFQATT, CDR2 SNEGSKA (reference sequence). J was trimmed by 1 base and V by 3 bases; bases with no gene match: 6. CDR3 protein: CSASSLAVSYEQYF. CDR3 DNA: TGCAGTGCTAGTAGCCTAGCGGTTTCCTACGAGCAGTACTTC.

This clonotype was seen repeatedly, ten times or more. CDR3 sequence reads: CASSLAGVRETQYF. DNA for the CDR3: TGTGCCAGCAGCTTAGCGGGAGTCAGGGAGACCCAGTACTTC. The chain carries TRBV7-3 and TRBJ2-5; 7 positions match TRBD2. Germline-derived CDR1 and CDR2 are SGHTA and FQGTGA. Trimming took 2 bases from V and 5 from J; bases not matched to a gene: 5. The CDR3 is made up of 14 amino acids.

In its sample, this clonotype was seen many times. The chain couples TRBV4-1 to TRBJ2-7; D not certain. The germline V gene encodes CDR1 MGHRA and CDR2 YSYEKL. Trimming took 1 base from V and 0 from J, leaving 10 bases between them. The CDR3 consists of 15 residues. The chain's CDR3 is CASSQVSGYSYEQYF. CDR3 sequence (DNA): TGCGCCAGCAGCCAAGTGTCCGGCTACTCCTACGAGCAGTACTTC.

The chain joins TRBV11-3 to TRBJ2-5; 7 nucleotides line up with TRBD2. Germline V gene sequence: CDR1 SGHNT, CDR2 YENEEA. There are 14 residues in the CDR3. After removal of 5 bases from V and 3 bases from J, the junction contained 6 bases not matched to a gene. The CDR3: CASSQGLAEETQYF. The CDR3 DNA sequence: TGTGCCAGCAGCCAAGGTCTAGCGGAAGAGACCCAGTACTTC.

This clonotype was seen many times. The chain is built from TRBV5-6 and TRBJ1-4; D is possibly TRBD1 (6 bases). Between the trimmed V and J ends, which lost 3 bases and 8 bases, there was a span of 17 bases. The length of the CDR3 is 15 residues. From germline, CDR1 is SGHDT and CDR2 YYEEEE. The CDR3 loop reads CASSSLRGSGEKLFF. In nucleotides, the CDR3 is TGTGCCAGCAGCTCCTTAAGGGGGTCCGGCGAAAAACTGTTTTTT. Supplemented by reference TRBV5-6 and TRBJ1-4, the full variable domain reads DAGVTQSPTHLIKTRGQQVTLRCSPKSGHDTVSWYQQALGQGPQFIFQYYEEEERQRGNFPDRFSGHQFPNYSSELNVNALLLGDSALYLCASSSLRGSGEKLFFGSGTQLSVL.

The CDR3 reads CSVDWSSGPGEQYF. Written as DNA, the CDR3 is TGCAGCGTTGACTGGTCTTCGGGGCCGGGGGAGCAGTACTTC. The rearrangement joins TRBV29-1 to TRBJ2-7, with D perhaps being TRBD1 or TRBD2 (5 bases each). Germline V gene sequence: CDR1 SQVTM, CDR2 ANQGSEA. Trimming cost V 3 bases and J 7 bases, with 19 bases left between them. This CDR3 is 14 amino acids long.

This clonotype was seen at least ten times. In DNA, the CDR3 is TGTGCCTGGGGGACAGGTCCTAACACTGAAGCTTTCTTT. Translating it yields CAWGTGPNTEAFF. The gene calls are TRBV30 and TRBJ1-1; 8 nucleotides match TRBD1. The germline gives CDR1 GTSNPN, CDR2 SVGIG (reference sequence). V shed 5 bases and J 2 bases; nucleotides not matched to a gene: 4. The CDR3 contains 13 residues.

The sample holds many counts of this clonotype. The chain links TRBV20-1 to TRBJ1-5; the D gene is possibly TRBD1 (5 bases). In germline, CDR1 is DFQATT, CDR2 SNEGSKA (reference sequence). V was cut by 2 bases and J by 4 bases, with 15 bases left in between. The CDR3 length is 15 residues. The CDR3 is CSARWSGTRNQPQHF. For the CDR3, the DNA is TGCAGTGCTAGATGGTCAGGGACGAGAAATCAGCCCCAGCATTTT.

This clonotype was observed at least ten times. The chain is built from TRBV20-1 and TRBJ2-3, with 13 nucleotides matching TRBD2. The CDR3 runs 15 residues. The V gene's germline CDR1 is DFQATT and CDR2 SNEGSKA (reference sequence). Trimming took 2 bases from V and 4 from J; bases not matched to a gene: 3. The CDR3 DNA follows: TGCAGTGCTAGACCTGGACTAGCGGGAGCAGATACGCAGTATTTT. Its translation: CSARPGLAGADTQYF.

Many counts were recorded for this clonotype. The rearrangement links TRBV3-1 to TRBJ1-2; D ambiguous. V was clipped by 2 bases and J by 5 bases, with 3 bases between them. This CDR3 is 11 amino acids long. Germline CDR1 and CDR2: LGHDT and YNNKEL (reference sequence). CDR3 protein: CASSQQYGYTF. CDR3 bases: TGTGCCAGCAGCCAACAGTATGGCTACACCTTC.

This clonotype was recorded a few times. This chain joins TRBV5-1 and TRBJ2-1; 13 bases agree with TRBD2. The germline CDR1 and CDR2 sequences are SGHRS and YFSETQ. V gave up 3 bases and J gave up 6 bases; unmatched junction bases: 6. The CDR3 length is 16 residues. The CDR3 loop is CASSSLAGGPFNEQFF. Here the CDR3 DNA reads TGCGCCAGCAGCTCACTAGCGGGAGGGCCGTTCAATGAGCAGTTCTTC. Together with reference TRBV5-1 and TRBJ2-1, the CDR3 gives the full variable domain: KAGVTQTPRYLIKTRGQQVTLSCSPISGHRSVSWYQQTPGQGLQFLFEYFSETQRNKGNFPGRFSGRQFSNSRSEMNVSTLELGDSALYLCASSSLAGGPFNEQFFGPGTRLTVL.

In its sample, this clonotype was seen many times. J is TRBJ1-1 and V is TRBV20-1; D remains ambiguous. Trimming took off 6 bases at V and 0 bases at J, with 20 bases between the two ends. The CDR3 extends over 16 amino acids. The germline gives CDR1 DFQATT, CDR2 SNEGSKA (reference sequence). CDR3 region: CSAKKIGPAMNTEAFF. CDR3 nucleotides: TGCAGTGCAAAAAAAATCGGACCGGCTATGAACACTGAAGCTTTCTTT.